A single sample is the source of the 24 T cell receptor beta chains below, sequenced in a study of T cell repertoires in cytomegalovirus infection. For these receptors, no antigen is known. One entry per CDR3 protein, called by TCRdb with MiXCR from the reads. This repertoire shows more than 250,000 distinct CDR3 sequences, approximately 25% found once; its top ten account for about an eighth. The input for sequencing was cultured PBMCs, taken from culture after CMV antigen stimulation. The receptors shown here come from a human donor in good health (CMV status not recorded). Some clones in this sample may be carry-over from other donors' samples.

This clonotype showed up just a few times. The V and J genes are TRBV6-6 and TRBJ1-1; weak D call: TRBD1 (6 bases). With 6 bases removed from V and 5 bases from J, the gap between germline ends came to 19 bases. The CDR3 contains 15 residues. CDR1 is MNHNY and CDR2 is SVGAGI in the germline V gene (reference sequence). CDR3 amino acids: CASRTAGAGKTEAFF. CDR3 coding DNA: TGTGCCAGCAGGACGGCAGGGGCTGGAAAAACTGAAGCTTTCTTT.

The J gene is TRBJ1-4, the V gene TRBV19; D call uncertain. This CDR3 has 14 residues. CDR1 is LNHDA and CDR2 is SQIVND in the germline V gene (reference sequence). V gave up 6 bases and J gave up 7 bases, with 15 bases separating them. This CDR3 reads CASSIFTGSEKLFF. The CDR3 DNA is TGTGCCAGTAGCATCTTTACGGGAAGTGAAAAACTGTTTTTT. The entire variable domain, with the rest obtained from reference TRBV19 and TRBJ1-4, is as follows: DGGITQSPKYLFRKEGQNVTLSCEQNLNHDAMYWYRQDPGQGLRLIYYSQIVNDFQKGDIAEGYSVSREKKESFPLTVTSAQKNPTAFYLCASSIFTGSEKLFFGSGTQLSVL.

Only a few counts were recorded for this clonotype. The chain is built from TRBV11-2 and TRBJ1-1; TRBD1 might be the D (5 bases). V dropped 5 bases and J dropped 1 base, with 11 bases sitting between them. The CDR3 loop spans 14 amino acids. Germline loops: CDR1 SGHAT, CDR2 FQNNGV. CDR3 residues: CASSPRVGNTEAFF. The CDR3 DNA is TGTGCCAGCAGCCCCAGGGTGGGGAACACTGAAGCTTTCTTT.

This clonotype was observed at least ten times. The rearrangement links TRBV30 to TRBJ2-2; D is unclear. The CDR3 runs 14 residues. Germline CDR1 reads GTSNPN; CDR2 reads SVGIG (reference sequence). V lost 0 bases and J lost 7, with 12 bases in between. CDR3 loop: CAWSVDSRVGELFF. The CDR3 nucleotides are TGTGCCTGGAGTGTAGATTCTAGGGTCGGGGAGCTGTTTTTT.

The CDR3 nucleotides read TGTGCCAGCAGCGGCCGGGACAGGGGGCTAGCGGGGGGTAACGAGCAGTACTTC. Translating it yields CASSGRDRGLAGGNEQYF. The J gene is TRBJ2-7, the V gene TRBV5-4; D is perhaps TRBD1 (12 bases). Per the germline V gene, CDR1 is SGHNT and CDR2 is YYREEE (reference sequence). Trimming left V 4 bases short and J 5 bases short, with 28 bases between. This CDR3 is built from 18 residues.

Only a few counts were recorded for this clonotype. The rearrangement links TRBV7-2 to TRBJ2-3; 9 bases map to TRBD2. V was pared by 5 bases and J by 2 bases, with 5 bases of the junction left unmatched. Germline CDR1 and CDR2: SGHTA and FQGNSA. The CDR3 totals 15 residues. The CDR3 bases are TGTGCCAGCAGCCGGACTAGCGTTTACACAGATACGCAGTATTTT. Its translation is CASSRTSVYTDTQYF.

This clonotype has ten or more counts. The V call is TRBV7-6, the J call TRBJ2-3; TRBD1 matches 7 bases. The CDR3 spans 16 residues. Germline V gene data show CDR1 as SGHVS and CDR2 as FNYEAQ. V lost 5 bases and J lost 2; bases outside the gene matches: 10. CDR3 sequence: CASSPRVGGITDTQYF. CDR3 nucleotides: TGTGCCAGCAGCCCTAGGGTAGGGGGCATCACAGATACGCAGTATTTT.

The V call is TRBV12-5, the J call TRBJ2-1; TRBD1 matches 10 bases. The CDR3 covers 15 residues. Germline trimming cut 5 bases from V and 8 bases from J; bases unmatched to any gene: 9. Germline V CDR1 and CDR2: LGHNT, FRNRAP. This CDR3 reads CASGIGQGVRDEQFF. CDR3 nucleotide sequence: TGTGCTAGTGGTATAGGACAGGGGGTACGCGATGAGCAGTTCTTC.

The DNA for the CDR3 is TGCGCCAGCAGCTCGACTAGCGGAGGCTACGAGCAGTACTTC. It encodes CASSSTSGGYEQYF. V and J are TRBV5-1 and TRBJ2-7; 9 positions match TRBD2. CDR1 is SGHRS and CDR2 is YFSETQ in the germline V gene. This CDR3 region has 14 residues. V was pared by 3 bases and J by 3 bases, with 4 bases of the junction left unmatched.

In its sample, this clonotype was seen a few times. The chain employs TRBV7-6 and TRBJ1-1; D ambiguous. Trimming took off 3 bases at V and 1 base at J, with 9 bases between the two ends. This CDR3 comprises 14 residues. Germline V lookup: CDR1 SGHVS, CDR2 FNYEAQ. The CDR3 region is CASSFGIRNTEAFF. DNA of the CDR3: TGTGCCAGCAGCTTTGGTATACGGAACACTGAAGCTTTCTTT.

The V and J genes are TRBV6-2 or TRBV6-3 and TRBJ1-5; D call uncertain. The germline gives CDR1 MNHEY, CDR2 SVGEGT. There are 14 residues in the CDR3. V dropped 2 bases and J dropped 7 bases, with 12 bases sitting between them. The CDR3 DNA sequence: TGTGCCAGCAGTTACCGGGGTGGAGGCCAGCCCCAGCATTTT. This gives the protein CASSYRGGGQPQHF.

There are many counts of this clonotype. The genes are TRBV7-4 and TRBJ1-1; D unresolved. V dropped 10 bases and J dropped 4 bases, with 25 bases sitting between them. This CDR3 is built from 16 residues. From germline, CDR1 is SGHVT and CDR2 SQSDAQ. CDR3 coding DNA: TGTGCCATCCTAGCTTTGGGTCGTTGGGAGGGCACTGAAGCTTTCTTT. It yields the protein CAILALGRWEGTEAFF.

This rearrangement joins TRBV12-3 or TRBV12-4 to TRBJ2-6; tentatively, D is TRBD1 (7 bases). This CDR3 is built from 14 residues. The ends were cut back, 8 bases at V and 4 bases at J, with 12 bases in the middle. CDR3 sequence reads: CASDGGQGANVLTF. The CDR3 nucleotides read TGTGCCAGCGACGGGGGACAGGGGGCCAACGTCCTGACTTTC.

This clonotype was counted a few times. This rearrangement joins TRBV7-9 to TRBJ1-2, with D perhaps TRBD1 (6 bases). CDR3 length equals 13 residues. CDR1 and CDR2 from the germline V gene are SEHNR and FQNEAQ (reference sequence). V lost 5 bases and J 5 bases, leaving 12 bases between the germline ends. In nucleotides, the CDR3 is TGTGCCAGCAGCCCTCCTCAGGGGTATGGCTACACCTTC. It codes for CASSPPQGYGYTF.

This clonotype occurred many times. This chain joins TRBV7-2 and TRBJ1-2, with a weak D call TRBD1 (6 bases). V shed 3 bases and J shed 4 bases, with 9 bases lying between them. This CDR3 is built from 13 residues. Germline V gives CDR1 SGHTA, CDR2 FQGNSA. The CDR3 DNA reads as TGTGCCAGCAGCTTTAGACAGGCCTATGGCTACACCTTC. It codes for CASSFRQAYGYTF.

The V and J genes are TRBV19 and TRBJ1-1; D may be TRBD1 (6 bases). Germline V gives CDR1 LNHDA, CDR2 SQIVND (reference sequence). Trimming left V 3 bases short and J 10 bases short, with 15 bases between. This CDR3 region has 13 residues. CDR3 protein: CASSIALTGRAFF. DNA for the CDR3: TGTGCCAGTAGTATCGCCTTAACAGGGCGAGCTTTCTTT.

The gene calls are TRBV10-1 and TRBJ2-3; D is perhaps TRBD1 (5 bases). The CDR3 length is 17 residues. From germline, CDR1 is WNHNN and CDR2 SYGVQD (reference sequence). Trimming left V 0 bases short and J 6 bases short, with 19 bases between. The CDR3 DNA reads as TGCGCCAGCAGTGAGTCCGTGGGGCCAGGGAAGTTGGATACGCAGTATTTT. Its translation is CASSESVGPGKLDTQYF.

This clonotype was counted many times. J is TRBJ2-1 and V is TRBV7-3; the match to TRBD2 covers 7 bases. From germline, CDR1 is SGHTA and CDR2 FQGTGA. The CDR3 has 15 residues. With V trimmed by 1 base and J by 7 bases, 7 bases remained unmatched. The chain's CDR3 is CASSLNGGSLNEQFF. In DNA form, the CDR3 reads TGTGCCAGCAGCTTAAACGGCGGGAGCCTAAATGAGCAGTTCTTC.

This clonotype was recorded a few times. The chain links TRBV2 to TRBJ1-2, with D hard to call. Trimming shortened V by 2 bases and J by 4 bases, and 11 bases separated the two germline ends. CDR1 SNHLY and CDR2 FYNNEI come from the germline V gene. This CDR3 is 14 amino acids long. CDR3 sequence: CASSEKAVAYGYTF. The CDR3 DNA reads TGTGCCAGCAGTGAAAAAGCCGTTGCCTATGGCTACACCTTC.

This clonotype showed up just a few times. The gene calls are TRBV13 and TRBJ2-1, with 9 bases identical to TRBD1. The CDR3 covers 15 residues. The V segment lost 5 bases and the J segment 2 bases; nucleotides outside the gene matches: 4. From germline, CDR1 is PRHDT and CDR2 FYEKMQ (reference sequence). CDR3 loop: CASSPNRGPYNEQFF. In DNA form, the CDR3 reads TGTGCCAGCAGCCCAAACAGGGGGCCCTACAATGAGCAGTTCTTC.

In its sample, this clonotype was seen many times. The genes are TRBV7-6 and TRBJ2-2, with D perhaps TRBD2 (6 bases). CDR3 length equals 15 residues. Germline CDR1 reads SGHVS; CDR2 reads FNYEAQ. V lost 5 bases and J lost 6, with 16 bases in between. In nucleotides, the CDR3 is TGTGCCAGCAGCGCGCTCGGGAGACCCGCCGGGGAGCTGTTTTTT. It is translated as CASSALGRPAGELFF. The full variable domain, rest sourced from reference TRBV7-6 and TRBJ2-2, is GAGVSQSPRYKVTKRGQDVALRCDPISGHVSLYWYRQALGQGPEFLTYFNYEAQQDKSGLPNDRFSAERPEGSISTLTIQRTEQRDSAMYRCASSALGRPAGELFFGEGSRLTVL.

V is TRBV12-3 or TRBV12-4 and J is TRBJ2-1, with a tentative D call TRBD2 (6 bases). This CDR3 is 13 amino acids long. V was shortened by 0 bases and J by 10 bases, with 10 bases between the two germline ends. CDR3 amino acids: CASSLAERVEQFF. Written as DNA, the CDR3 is TGTGCCAGCAGTTTAGCGGAGCGGGTAGAGCAGTTCTTC.

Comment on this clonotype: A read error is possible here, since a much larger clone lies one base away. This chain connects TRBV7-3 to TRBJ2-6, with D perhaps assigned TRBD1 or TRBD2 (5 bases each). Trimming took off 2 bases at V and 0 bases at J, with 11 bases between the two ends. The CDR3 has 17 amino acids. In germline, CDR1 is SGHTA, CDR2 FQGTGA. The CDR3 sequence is CASSLLGVASGANVLTF. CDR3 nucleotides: TGTGCCAGCAGCTTATTGGGGGTAGCCTCTGGGGCCAACGTCCTGACTTTC.

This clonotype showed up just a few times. CDR3 amino acids: CAARGENTGELFF. CDR3 DNA: TGTGCCGCTCGCGGGGAGAACACCGGGGAGCTGTTTTTT. The chain has TRBV19 and TRBJ2-2, with a tentative D call TRBD2 (6 bases). Trimming took off 11 bases at V and 1 base at J, with 11 bases between the two ends. CDR3 size: 13 residues. Per germline, CDR1 LNHDA and CDR2 SQIVND (reference sequence).